This TCR beta chain was identified in a study of T cell changes during pregnancy in multiple sclerosis. Here immunoSEQ multiplex PCR was the method, and the copy in TCRdb shows in-frame clones only, minus some. The table shows more than 15,000 clones, with more than 75% occurring only once. This CDR3 spans 16 amino acids. The germline gives CDR1 SGHRS, CDR2 YFSETQ. The ends were cut back, 0 bases at V and 3 bases at J, with 15 bases in the middle. The J gene is TRBJ1-1, the V gene TRBV5-1; weak D call: TRBD1 (6 bases). The sequenced sample was CD4+ T cells from peripheral blood mononuclear cells, obtained in the first trimester of pregnancy. The TCR originated in a female donor in good health, enrolled as a control in a pregnancy study. This CDR3 is CASSLAAFPGDTEAFF. CDR3 in DNA: TGCGCCAGCAGCTTGGCCGCCTTCCCAGGGGACACTGAAGCTTTCTTT.